This is a list of T cell receptor beta chains from one sample in a study of CD8 T cells in ankylosing spondylitis. TCRdb recomputed calls from the 5' RACE reads with MiXCR, one row per CDR3 protein. This table holds about 200,000 distinct CDR3 sequences, roughly 6.6% found once. The specimen was blood, either unsorted or a sorted T cell fraction (not recorded which). The receptor set was obtained from a male donor with ankylosing spondylitis. Each CDR3 is given with its conserved first and last residue. D genes are given only for firm matches. Clone size is given for some rows only: seen once, a few or many times, or a class if the clone is expanded.

clone_size	v_call	d_call	j_call	cdr3_nt	cdr3_aa
.	TRBV28	TRBD2	TRBJ2-1	TGTGCCAGCAGTCCGCGGGGTAGCGGGAGGGCGTCCAATGAGCAGTTCTTC	CASSPRGSGRASNEQFF
.	TRBV18	.	TRBJ2-2	TGTGCCAGCTCCCCTTTGGAGAACACCGGGGAGCTGTTTTTT	CASSPLENTGELFF
few	TRBV18	TRBD2	TRBJ2-7	TGTGCCAGCTCACCCTCGGGACTAGCTCGCGAGCAGTACTTC	CASSPSGLAREQYF
many	TRBV4-3	.	TRBJ2-7	TGCGCCAGCAGCATTACGGGGAGCTCCTACGAGCAGTACTTC	CASSITGSSYEQYF
many	TRBV11-2	.	TRBJ1-2	TGTGCCAGCCGGCGGGCAGGGAGCTATGGCTACACCTTC	CASRRAGSYGYTF
many	TRBV27	.	TRBJ1-1	TGTGCCAGCGTATCAGGGGCCTTCGGGGGGACTGAAGCTTTCTTT	CASVSGAFGGTEAFF
few	TRBV6-2/TRBV6-3	.	TRBJ2-5	TGTGCCAGCAGTTACCCCGGGACTGAGTACTTC	CASSYPGTEYF
many	TRBV7-9	.	TRBJ2-1	TGTGCCAGCAGCTTCTCAATCAGCAATGAGCAGTTCTTC	CASSFSISNEQFF
many	TRBV21-1	.	TRBJ2-5	TGTGCCAGCAGCAAAGCGCAATGGGGTCCTGAAGAGACCCAGTACTTC	CASSKAQWGPEETQYF
many	TRBV6-4	.	TRBJ2-2	TGTGCCAGCAGTGACTCTAGCACCGGGGAGCTGTTTTTT	CASSDSSTGELFF
few	TRBV5-6	.	TRBJ1-1	TGTGCCAGCAGCCCCTTCGAGTTTGGAACCCGCACTGAAGCTTTCTTT	CASSPFEFGTRTEAFF
many	TRBV29-1	.	TRBJ2-7	TGCAGCGTTGAAATCGGCAGGGGCTACGAGCAGTACTTC	CSVEIGRGYEQYF
many	TRBV5-1	.	TRBJ1-1	TGCGCCAGCAGCTTCGACAGCACTGAAGCTTTCTTT	CASSFDSTEAFF
many	TRBV14	.	TRBJ2-1	TGTGCCAGCAGCCAAGTCCAACTTAAGCAGTTCTTC	CASSQVQLKQFF
.	TRBV27	.	TRBJ1-2	TGTGCCAGCAGTTTAGGCAAAGACTATGGCTACACCTTC	CASSLGKDYGYTF
many	TRBV4-3	.	TRBJ1-2	TGCGCCAGCAGCCCCATGACTACGGGCTATGGCTACACCTTC	CASSPMTTGYGYTF
few	TRBV18	.	TRBJ2-7	TGTGCCAGCTCACCAGGCGGGGGCGGATACGAGCAGTACTTC	CASSPGGGGYEQYF
many	TRBV9	TRBD1	TRBJ2-1	TGTGCCAGCAGCGGACGGGACAGCAACAATGAGCAGTTCTTC	CASSGRDSNNEQFF
few	TRBV4-1	TRBD2	TRBJ2-1	TGCGCCAGCAGCCTTTGGACTAGCGGTAATGAGCAGTTCTTC	CASSLWTSGNEQFF
.	TRBV7-8	TRBD1	TRBJ2-7	TGTGCCAGCAGCTTCAAACAGGGGACGAGGTCCGAGCAGTACTTC	CASSFKQGTRSEQYF
few	TRBV6-1	TRBD1	TRBJ2-1	TGTGCCAGCAGTAGCGGACAGGGGGCACGGGATGAGCAGTTCTTC	CASSSGQGARDEQFF
few	TRBV4-1	TRBD2	TRBJ2-7	TGCGCCAGCAGCCAAGATTCTAGCGGGAGAATCCGGCAGTACTTC	CASSQDSSGRIRQYF
many	TRBV28	.	TRBJ2-5	TGTGCCAGCAGTTTCTATCCGTTCGGCCACACGAGGGAAGAGACCCAGTACTTC	CASSFYPFGHTREETQYF
many	TRBV2	.	TRBJ1-1	TGTGCCAGCAGGGCAGGGGTCACTGAAGCTTTCTTT	CASRAGVTEAFF
many	TRBV4-3	TRBD2	TRBJ2-1	TGCGCCAGCAGCCAAGAACGGGGACTAGCTATCGAGCAGTTCTTC	CASSQERGLAIEQFF
few	TRBV20-1	.	TRBJ2-7	TGCAGTGCTAGACCCCTTTTTGAGGGCTCGGGGGAGCAGTACTTC	CSARPLFEGSGEQYF
few	TRBV18	TRBD1	TRBJ1-5	TGTGCCAGCCAAGGACAGGGGAAAAGCAATCAGCCCCAGCATTTT	CASQGQGKSNQPQHF
.	TRBV9	.	TRBJ2-1	TGTGCCAGCAGCTCCGGTGGCACAGGATCTGAGTTCTTC	CASSSGGTGSEFF
many	TRBV6-2/TRBV6-3	.	TRBJ1-6	TGTGCCAGCAGTTACCCCGCGCCCCTCCACTTT	CASSYPAPLHF
many	TRBV7-8	TRBD1	TRBJ1-3	TGTGCCAGCAGCTCCAGACAGGGGGCAACTGGAAACACCATATATTTT	CASSSRQGATGNTIYF
few	TRBV6-2/TRBV6-3	TRBD1	TRBJ2-5	TGTGCCAGCAGTTCCGGACAGGACTTGTACGAGACCCAGTACTTC	CASSSGQDLYETQYF
once	TRBV18	TRBD1	TRBJ1-2	TGTGCCAGCTCACCAGTCGAAGACAGGGAGGATACTAACTATGGCTACACCTTC	CASSPVEDREDTNYGYTF
few	TRBV30	.	TRBJ2-1	TGTGCCTGGACGGGACGCGAGACCTACAATGAGCAGTTCTTC	CAWTGRETYNEQFF
many	TRBV29-1	.	TRBJ2-1	TGCAGCGTTGCGGTCCGGAGCTCCTACAATGAGCAGTTCTTC	CSVAVRSSYNEQFF
many	TRBV5-6	.	TRBJ1-4	TGTGCCAGCAGCGGGAACTTAAATGAAAAACTGTTTTTT	CASSGNLNEKLFF
many	TRBV24-1	TRBD2	TRBJ2-2	TGTGCCACCAGTGATTTTGCCACCGGGACTAGCGGGAGCCCGAACACCGGGGAGCTGTTTTTT	CATSDFATGTSGSPNTGELFF
many	TRBV5-6	.	TRBJ2-4	TGTGCCAGCAGCTTGGGCCTCCAAAACATTCAGTACTTC	CASSLGLQNIQYF
few	TRBV7-8	.	TRBJ2-7	TGTGCCAGCAGCCTACAGGGTTTCAGCTCCTACGAGCAGTACTTC	CASSLQGFSSYEQYF
many	TRBV6-2/TRBV6-3	TRBD1	TRBJ2-7	TGTGCCAGCAGTAAACCGGGACAGGGCGGCGAGCAGTACTTC	CASSKPGQGGEQYF
few	TRBV4-3	TRBD1	TRBJ2-1	TGCGCCAGCAGCCAGCGACAGGGGGGATACTCCTACAATGAGCAGTTCTTC	CASSQRQGGYSYNEQFF
many	TRBV7-6	.	TRBJ2-1	TGTGCCAGCAGCCCCATGTACAACAGATACAATGAGCAGTTCTTC	CASSPMYNRYNEQFF
many	TRBV7-9	.	TRBJ1-2	TGTGCCAGCAGCTTAGGCCCGAGAGGCTACACCTTC	CASSLGPRGYTF
few	TRBV15	.	TRBJ2-7	TGTGCCACCAGCAGCCCAATGGGTTCAAGGTCCTACGAGCAGTACTTC	CATSSPMGSRSYEQYF
many	TRBV7-9	.	TRBJ1-2	TGTGCCAGCAGCCTTGACCGGGGCTACACCTTC	CASSLDRGYTF
few	TRBV7-9	TRBD1	TRBJ2-7	TGTGCCAGCAGCTCACCGGGACAGGGACCTAGGTTCTACGAGCAGTACTTC	CASSSPGQGPRFYEQYF
many	TRBV7-9	TRBD2	TRBJ2-1	TGTGCCAGCAGCTTCTCCCCGGGACTAGCAGGATACAATGAGCAGTTCTTC	CASSFSPGLAGYNEQFF
many	TRBV4-3	.	TRBJ2-2	TGCGCCAGCAGCCAGGGGGTTGCCGGCGGGGAGCTGTTTTTT	CASSQGVAGGELFF
many	TRBV6-2/TRBV6-3	.	TRBJ2-2	TGTGCCAGCAGTTACGAGGGCATGTGGGCCGGGGAGCTGTTTTTT	CASSYEGMWAGELFF
.	TRBV21-1	.	TRBJ2-5	TGTGCCAGCAGCGTCCGGGACAGGGTAGGAGAGACCCAGTACTTC	CASSVRDRVGETQYF
many	TRBV5-5	.	TRBJ2-5	TGTGCCAGCAGCTTGGATTGGGGAGCCCAAGAGACCCAGTACTTC	CASSLDWGAQETQYF
many	TRBV4-1	.	TRBJ2-1	TGCGCCAGCGGGCTTTTTGGGGAAGTCTCCTACAATGAGCAGTTCTTC	CASGLFGEVSYNEQFF
many	TRBV6-4	.	TRBJ2-1	TGTGCCAGCAGTGACTCAGGTGGGCGGGACCTCTACAATGAGCAGTTCTTC	CASSDSGGRDLYNEQFF
many	TRBV15	.	TRBJ1-5	TGTGCCACCAGCTGGGACGGTCGCAATCAGCCCCAGCATTTT	CATSWDGRNQPQHF
many	TRBV6-2/TRBV6-3	.	TRBJ2-7	TGTGCCAGCAGTACCTGGGGGGCCTACGAGCAGTACTTC	CASSTWGAYEQYF
.	TRBV4-3	.	TRBJ2-2	TGCGCCAGCAGCCAAGGGGGGGAAGACGGGGAGCTGTTTTTT	CASSQGGEDGELFF